This T cell receptor beta chain was obtained from a study of blood T cell repertoires in COVID-19. The overall study: There were acute and convalescent COVID-19 samples, and they came from the United States, Italy and Spain. PBMCs, B-cell-depleted T cells, or T cells were the source of the cDNA or gDNA that made up the material.

In the original analysis: Amplification of reference gene primers provided the estimated nucleated cell counts. Some clones are missing from TCRdb's copy, which holds only in-frame ones; the method was immunoSEQ multiplex PCR. The D gene and trimming were derived from the DNA, and the V and J assignments and clone size from that table. The table includes some 270,000 clones, 90% detected once. Patients at the Seattle site were enrolled during active infection and followed longitudinally. The receptor was derived from a woman between 55 and 75 years old with COVID-19, enrolled during active disease. Sequencing was carried out using peripheral blood.

This chain's CDR3 is CASSLSGAVFAFF. The CDR3 region has the DNA TGTGCCAGCAGCTTAAGTGGGGCTGTCTTTGCTTTCTTT. The rearrangement uses TRBV11-1 and TRBJ1-1, with a possible D match to TRBD1 (5 bases). Germline CDR1 is SGHAT and CDR2 is FQDESV (reference sequence). CDR3 length: 13 amino acids. Trimming removed 2 bases at V and 11 bases at J, with 15 bases between.